Listed here are 4 T cell receptor beta chains from one sample, sequenced in a study of metastatic and nonmetastatic thyroid tumors. TCRdb re-clonotyped the PCR reads via MiXCR. This repertoire shows about 31,000 clones, roughly 19% found once; its top ten account for around a fifth. Nobody among the patients had been given any treatment before thyroid surgery. Sequenced material: blood. The source of these receptors is a female donor with papillary thyroid cancer or a benign thyroid nodule (not recorded which). Some clones in this sample may be carry-over from other donors' samples.

This clone was recorded a few times. The V and J genes are TRBV6-4 and TRBJ1-6; no clear D. CDR1 and CDR2 (germline): MRHNA, SNTAGT. CDR3 length: 15 residues. Trimming left V 2 bases short and J 1 base short, with 6 bases between. The CDR3 protein is CASSDGLSYNSPLHF. DNA of the CDR3: TGTGCCAGCAGTGACGGTCTTTCCTATAATTCACCCCTCCACTTT.

This clone counts as medium-sized (0.01 to 0.1%). This rearrangement joins TRBV12-3 or TRBV12-4 to TRBJ2-3, with a weak D call TRBD2 (7 bases). The V gene lost 3 bases and the J gene lost 5 bases, with 15 bases spanning the gap. The length of the CDR3 is 15 residues. The CDR3 sequence is CASSLMGGQGDTQYF. In DNA form, the CDR3 reads TGTGCCAGCAGTTTGATGGGGGGGCAGGGAGATACGCAGTATTTT.

This clone has only a few counts. The genes are TRBV6-1 and TRBJ2-5; TRBD1 aligns across 8 bases. The CDR3 has 15 residues. CDR1 is MNHNS and CDR2 is SASEGT in the germline V gene. V was clipped by 4 bases and J by 7 bases; unmatched bases: 11. CDR3 coding DNA: TGTGCCAGCAGTGTACCTACAGGACAGGGAGGGACCCAGTACTTC. This sequence encodes CASSVPTGQGGTQYF.

V and J are TRBV27 and TRBJ1-2, with D possibly TRBD1 on 6 matching bases. Germline V gives CDR1 MNHEY, CDR2 SMNVEV (reference sequence). The CDR3 totals 14 residues. V was cut by 5 bases and J by 3 bases, with 13 bases left in between. In nucleotides, the CDR3 is TGTGCCAGCAGTAGGGCAAGGGGGGACTATGGCTACACCTTC. Residues: CASSRARGDYGYTF.